This TCR beta chain is from a study of T cell repertoires in cytomegalovirus infection. Each CDR3 protein is one row after TCRdb ran MiXCR on the reads. The sample holds roughly 280,000 distinct CDR3 sequences, roughly an eighth seen once. This clonotype was seen more than once but under ten times. The V segment lost 1 base and the J segment 2 bases; nucleotides outside the gene matches: 4. CDR1 SGHDN and CDR2 FVKESK come from the germline V gene. The CDR3 extends over 16 amino acids. The clonotype originates from a human donor in good health (CMV status not recorded). Some clones in this sample may be carry-over from other donors' samples. The specimen was PBMCs. The gene calls are TRBV14 and TRBJ2-1; 8 bases agree with TRBD2. DNA of the CDR3: TGTGCCAGCAGCCAAGTTGTCGGGGGGGCCTACAATGAGCAGTTCTTC. As protein: CASSQVVGGAYNEQFF.